This T cell receptor (beta chain) derives from a study of response to subunit inactivated influenza vaccine. Findings of the study overall: Few new T cells, the authors suggested, are recruited by each seasonal influenza vaccination.

From the RT-PCR reads, TCRdb called clonotypes with MiXCR, one entry per CDR3 protein. The sample records approximately 680,000 distinct CDR3 sequences, around 14% being singletons. Only a few counts were recorded for this clonotype. What it recognizes is unknown. The germline gives CDR1 LNHNV, CDR2 YYDKDF (reference sequence). V lost 1 base to trimming and J lost 3 bases, with 9 bases between them. This CDR3 region has 14 residues. The sequences come from PBMCs from blood, collected about 11 days after vaccination. This clonotype originated in a man over 45 who received an inactivated influenza vaccine. The chain links TRBV15 to TRBJ2-5; D gene unclear. DNA for the CDR3: TGTGCCACCAGCAGAGTGGGATACAAAGAGACCCAGTACTTC. It translates to CATSRVGYKETQYF.